Shown below are 16 T cell receptor beta chains from a single sample sequenced in a study of blood T cell repertoires in COVID-19. Sequenced by immunoSEQ multiplex PCR; TCRdb stores in-frame clones only, minus some. The sample has 190,000 or so clones; around 88% are singletons. The sample taken for sequencing was peripheral blood. Receptors originate from a woman in her thirties with acute or convalescent COVID-19.

This rearrangement joins TRBV20-1 to TRBJ2-3; D might be TRBD2 (5 bases). Trimming shortened V by 2 bases and J by 6 bases, and 6 bases separated the two germline ends. CDR1 and CDR2 (germline): DFQATT, SNEGSKA (reference sequence). The CDR3 loop spans 11 amino acids. The CDR3 bases are TGCAGTGCTAGATGGGAGGATACGCAGTATTTT. It translates to CSARWEDTQYF.

This clone was observed a few times. The chain combines TRBV29-1 with TRBJ1-2; TRBD1 is a possible D gene (5 bases). CDR3 size: 13 residues. V lost 4 bases and J 7 bases, leaving 16 bases between the germline ends. Germline assignment: CDR1 SQVTM and CDR2 ANQGSEA. The CDR3 sequence: CSVGVSGSLGYTF. The CDR3 nucleotides are TGCAGCGTTGGAGTCTCAGGGTCCCTTGGCTACACCTTC.

The chain is built from TRBV7-2 and TRBJ2-2; D perhaps matches TRBD2 (6 bases). The V end was cut by 5 bases, the J end by 6 bases, with 13 bases between. Germline CDR1 and CDR2: SGHTA and FQGNSA. The CDR3 is 14 amino acids. CDR3 bases: TGTGCCAGCAGCCTGGGACTCTCCCCCGGGGAGCTGTTTTTT. This codes for CASSLGLSPGELFF.

V gene TRBV2 combines with J gene TRBJ1-5; D may be TRBD1 (5 bases). Germline CDR1 and CDR2: SNHLY and FYNNEI. This CDR3 comprises 16 residues. The V and J ends lost 0 bases and 7 bases respectively, with 16 bases between them. Written as DNA, the CDR3 is TGTGCCAGCAGTGAAGCTGGGGGGGACGGTAGGCAGCCCCAGCATTTT. This translates into CASSEAGGDGRQPQHF.

This chain connects TRBV19 to TRBJ2-7; D gene unclear. V was trimmed by 1 base and J by 2 bases, leaving 6 bases between them. Germline loops: CDR1 LNHDA, CDR2 SQIVND (reference sequence). This CDR3 comprises 13 residues. The CDR3 DNA follows: TGTGCCAGTAGTATAGGGGCTACCTACGAGCAGTACTTC. It yields the protein CASSIGATYEQYF.

This chain joins TRBV7-9 and TRBJ2-2; no clear D gene. Germline CDR1 reads SEHNR; CDR2 reads FQNEAQ (reference sequence). V shed 8 bases and J shed 5 bases, with 9 bases lying between them. This CDR3 contains 12 residues. CDR3 region: CASGETTGELFF. In nucleotides, the CDR3 is TGTGCCAGCGGAGAGACGACCGGGGAGCTGTTTTTT.

The J gene is TRBJ2-1, the V gene TRBV11-3, with 11 bases identical to TRBD2. The V gene end was trimmed by 5 bases and the J gene end by 7 bases; junction bases not matched to a gene: 10. There are 16 residues in the CDR3. Germline loops: CDR1 SGHNT, CDR2 YENEEA. As DNA, the CDR3 is TGTGCCAGCAGCCCCGTAGCGGGAGGGTGGGGGAATGAGCAGTTCTTC. Translating gives CASSPVAGGWGNEQFF.

The gene calls are TRBV7-9 and TRBJ1-3; maybe TRBD1 (5 bases). V lost 1 base, J lost 8 bases, and 15 bases lay in between. CDR3 length equals 15 residues. Germline V gene lookup returns CDR1 SEHNR and CDR2 FQNEAQ (reference sequence). In nucleotides, the CDR3 is TGTGCCAGCAGCTTAGGTGACAGAGGCCGAGACACCATATATTTT. Residues: CASSLGDRGRDTIYF.

CDR3 protein: CASSLELASEEQFF. In DNA form, the CDR3 reads TGTGCCAGCAGCTTGGAACTAGCTAGTGAGGAGCAGTTCTTC. The rearrangement links TRBV5-4 to TRBJ2-1; possibly TRBD2 for D (6 bases). The CDR3 has 14 amino acids. Trimming removed 0 bases at V and 10 bases at J, with 14 bases between. Germline CDR1 and CDR2: SGHNT and YYREEE (reference sequence). Filled out from reference TRBV5-4 and TRBJ2-1, the complete variable domain reads ETGVTQSPTHLIKTRGQQVTLRCSSQSGHNTVSWYQQALGQGPQFIFQYYREEENGRGNFPPRFSGLQFPNYSSELNVNALELDDSALYLCASSLELASEEQFFGPGTRLTVL.

The chain uses TRBV4-1 and TRBJ1-1; 7 bases align to TRBD1. The V gene's germline CDR1 is MGHRA and CDR2 YSYEKL. The CDR3 sequence is 15 residues long. V was clipped by 1 base and J by 0 bases; unmatched bases: 2. CDR3 loop: CASSQGDSLNTEAFF. The CDR3 DNA reads TGCGCCAGCAGCCAAGGGGACAGTTTGAACACTGAAGCTTTCTTT.

This chain uses TRBV19 with TRBJ2-3; 10 bases align to TRBD1. The V and J ends lost 3 bases and 0 bases, in that order; junction bases with no gene match: 6. CDR1 and CDR2 from the germline V gene are LNHDA and SQIVND (reference sequence). The CDR3 contains 17 residues. In nucleotides, the CDR3 is TGTGCCAGTAGTATTGGCCCGGGACAGGGGAGCACAGATACGCAGTATTTT. This codes for CASSIGPGQGSTDTQYF.

V and J are TRBV7-8 and TRBJ2-7; 12 bases line up with TRBD2. CDR1 and CDR2 (germline): SGHVS, FQNEAQ. The CDR3 covers 14 residues. The junction had 3 bases not matched to a gene; V was cut back by 1 base and J by 8 bases. CDR3 sequence: CASSLGTSGNKQYF. For the CDR3, the DNA is TGTGCCAGCAGCTTAGGGACTAGCGGGAATAAGCAGTACTTC.

The rearrangement joins TRBV24-1 to TRBJ2-1, with 8 bases lining up with TRBD1. Germline V lookup: CDR1 KGHDR, CDR2 SFDVKD. The CDR3 contains 15 residues. V dropped 8 bases and J dropped 0; count of bases not matched to a gene: 5. The CDR3 coding sequence is TGTGCCACCACAGGGGGCCCCAGCTCCTACAATGAGCAGTTCTTC. Its protein product is CATTGGPSSYNEQFF.

The sample holds one count of this clone. The gene calls are TRBV7-2 and TRBJ2-1; 11 nucleotides match TRBD1. V trimming: 5 bases; J trimming: 8 bases; junction bases outside the gene matches: 5. Germline CDR1 is SGHTA and CDR2 is FQGNSA. The CDR3 covers 14 residues. CDR3: CASSPDRGRDEQFF. CDR3 nucleotides: TGTGCCAGCAGCCCGGACAGGGGGCGGGATGAGCAGTTCTTC.

This chain links TRBV3-1 (or the pseudogene TRBV3-2) with TRBJ2-1; 9 nucleotides agree with TRBD2. From germline, CDR1 is LGHDT and CDR2 YNNKEL (reference sequence). V dropped 0 bases and J dropped 4; count of bases not matched to a gene: 4. CDR3 size: 16 residues. Written as DNA, the CDR3 is TGTGCCAGCAGCCAAGATTTAGCGGGAGTATACAATGAGCAGTTCTTC. Protein: CASSQDLAGVYNEQFF.

The chain is built from TRBV7-2 and TRBJ1-2; TRBD1 is a possible D gene (5 bases). The CDR3 contains 16 residues. Deletions cut 5 bases from V and 4 bases from J, with 20 bases between. The germline CDR1 and CDR2 sequences are SGHTA and FQGNSA. Here the CDR3 DNA reads TGTGCCAGCAGCCCGCAACAGGTTGGGGCTGGCTATGGCTACACCTTC. Translation: CASSPQQVGAGYGYTF.